Described below is a single TCR beta chain sequence and its context. What it binds is unknown. The entry originates in a study of cytomegalovirus exposure and HLA in healthy donors. The CDR3 consists of 15 residues. Looked up from germline, CDR1 is ENHRY and CDR2 is SYGVKD. The ends lost 0 bases at V and 7 bases at J; junction bases unmatched: 4. PCR used 60 Vbeta primers and 13 Jbeta primers. Method: immunoSEQ multiplex PCR; TCRdb's copy keeps in-frame clones and lacks some. The sample has approximately 110,000 clones; roughly 80% are singletons. Study results and limitations: In vitro checks showed that three CMV-associated chains really do target CMV antigens.

This sequence originates from a man aged 50-60 years in good health and CMV-seronegative. The source material was PBMCs. The chain carries TRBV10-3 and TRBJ2-2, with 8 bases that match TRBD2. CDR3 in amino acids: CAISESPAGDGELFF. DNA of the CDR3: TGTGCCATCAGTGAGTCCCCAGCGGGGGACGGGGAGCTGTTTTTT.